These 12 T cell receptor beta chains share one sample of origin, sequenced in a study of cytomegalovirus exposure and HLA in healthy donors. PCR involved 60 Vbeta and 13 Jbeta primers. Profiling relied on immunoSEQ multiplex PCR, and the TCRdb table lists in-frame clones only, not all of them. The sample yields about 93,000 clones, about 80% seen once. Specimen: PBMCs. The source of these receptors is a young man in good health and CMV-seronegative.

This chain links TRBV14 with TRBJ1-1; no firm D call. Germline values: CDR1 SGHDN, CDR2 FVKESK. The V and J ends lost 1 base and 1 base respectively, with 4 bases between them. This CDR3 contains 13 residues. The DNA for the CDR3 is TGTGCCAGCAGCCAAGGAGGGAACACTGAAGCTTTCTTT. This codes for CASSQGGNTEAFF.

The chain uses TRBV5-1 and TRBJ2-7, with TRBD2 matching 7 bases. Germline CDR1 and CDR2: SGHRS and YFSETQ. V dropped 3 bases and J dropped 5; count of bases not matched to a gene: 2. The CDR3 is 12 residues long. The CDR3 sequence is CASSWGGNEQYF. The CDR3 region has the DNA TGCGCCAGCAGCTGGGGGGGAAACGAGCAGTACTTC. The whole variable domain, remainder taken from reference TRBV5-1 and TRBJ2-7, is KAGVTQTPRYLIKTRGQQVTLSCSPISGHRSVSWYQQTPGQGLQFLFEYFSETQRNKGNFPGRFSGRQFSNSRSEMNVSTLELGDSALYLCASSWGGNEQYFGPGTRLTVT.

V usage is TRBV30 and J usage is TRBJ2-7; D call uncertain. Germline CDR1 GTSNPN, CDR2 SVGIG (reference sequence). The CDR3 has 10 amino acids. Deletions cut 7 bases from V and 6 bases from J, with 10 bases between. Here the CDR3 DNA reads TGTGCCTCCCCGTCGGTCGAGCAGTACTTC. Translating it yields CASPSVEQYF.

This sequence joins TRBV6-1 and TRBJ2-2; 9 nucleotides agree with TRBD2. Germline values: CDR1 MNHNS, CDR2 SASEGT. The CDR3 length is 15 residues. J gave up 5 bases and V 7 bases, and 8 bases lay outside the gene matches. This chain's CDR3 is CASMGGRASTGELFF. CDR3 nucleotides: TGTGCCAGCATGGGCGGGAGGGCTTCTACCGGGGAGCTGTTTTTT.

This sequence joins TRBV5-1 and TRBJ1-1; D is unresolved. CDR3 length: 16 residues. Germline lookup yields CDR1 SGHRS and CDR2 YFSETQ. Trimming took off 4 bases at V and 0 bases at J, with 16 bases between the two ends. In nucleotides, the CDR3 is TGCGCCAGCAGCCGAGACTGGACGGGGATGAACACTGAAGCTTTCTTT. This gives the protein CASSRDWTGMNTEAFF. The whole variable domain, filled in from reference TRBV5-1 and TRBJ1-1, reads KAGVTQTPRYLIKTRGQQVTLSCSPISGHRSVSWYQQTPGQGLQFLFEYFSETQRNKGNFPGRFSGRQFSNSRSEMNVSTLELGDSALYLCASSRDWTGMNTEAFFGQGTRLTVV.

This chain uses TRBV2 with TRBJ1-3; the D gene is possibly TRBD1 (5 bases). Trimming removed 7 bases at V and 8 bases at J, with 18 bases between. The CDR3 has 14 residues. Germline V gene sequence: CDR1 SNHLY, CDR2 FYNNEI. CDR3 protein: CASKYQGRWDTIYF. CDR3 DNA: TGTGCCAGCAAGTATCAGGGCCGATGGGACACCATATATTTT.

The chain has TRBV6-6 and TRBJ2-7; D not resolved. Germline V CDR1 and CDR2: MNHNY, SVGAGI (reference sequence). The CDR3 contains 16 residues. V was pared by 2 bases and J by 0 bases, with 14 bases between. The CDR3 DNA is TGTGCCAGCAGTTACCTCAGGAATTTCATCTCCTACGAGCAGTACTTC. It yields the protein CASSYLRNFISYEQYF.

This clone was counted between two and nine times. This sequence joins TRBV7-2 and TRBJ2-3, with D tentatively TRBD1 (5 bases). Germline V gene data show CDR1 as SGHTA and CDR2 as FQGNSA. The CDR3 runs 13 residues. Trimming stripped 2 bases from V and 8 bases from J, with 11 bases between. This chain's CDR3 is CASSLLGRGTQYF. Here the CDR3 DNA reads TGTGCCAGCAGCTTATTGGGGCGCGGTACGCAGTATTTT.

The V call is TRBV5-6, the J call TRBJ2-7, with 9 nucleotides matching TRBD1. V was pared by 1 base and J by 4 bases, with 18 bases of the junction left unmatched. The CDR3 extends over 19 amino acids. The germline V gene encodes CDR1 SGHDT and CDR2 YYEEEE. This chain's CDR3 is CASSLSLRLRDRAKYEQYF. CDR3 DNA sequence: TGTGCCAGCAGCTTGTCCCTCCGACTAAGGGACAGGGCGAAATACGAGCAGTACTTC.

V gene TRBV18 combines with J gene TRBJ2-1; D remains ambiguous. The CDR3 sequence is 10 residues long. Per germline, CDR1 KGHSH and CDR2 LQKENI. Trimming took off 5 bases at V and 7 bases at J, with 3 bases between the two ends. The CDR3 sequence is CASSSNEQFF. As DNA, the CDR3 is TGTGCCAGCTCATCTAATGAGCAGTTCTTC.

V gene TRBV13 combines with J gene TRBJ2-4; the match to TRBD2 covers 10 bases. Looked up from germline, CDR1 is PRHDT and CDR2 is FYEKMQ (reference sequence). CDR3 length equals 16 residues. Trimming at V came to 3 bases and at J to 3 bases, leaving 5 bases not matched to a gene. In DNA form, the CDR3 reads TGTGCCAGCAGCTTTGGAGCGGGGGGGGTCAAAAACATTCAGTACTTC. It codes for CASSFGAGGVKNIQYF.

The chain links TRBV27 to TRBJ2-1; possible D gene TRBD1, 6 bases. Trimming took off 8 bases at V and 6 bases at J, with 11 bases between the two ends. CDR3 length equals 12 residues. The germline gives CDR1 MNHEY, CDR2 SMNVEV (reference sequence). In DNA, the CDR3 is TGTGCCAGCCGCCTGGGGGCCAATGAGCAGTTCTTC. This gives the protein CASRLGANEQFF.